The 19 T cell receptor beta chains below come from one sample, sequenced in a study of CD8 T cells in ankylosing spondylitis. TCRdb fed the 5' RACE reads into MiXCR, producing one record per CDR3 protein. This sample yields a few hundred thousand distinct CDR3 sequences, of which under 20% are seen a single time; roughly 34% belongs to the top ten. Sequenced: blood, either unsorted or a sorted T cell fraction (not recorded which). Source of these receptors: a male donor with ankylosing spondylitis or in good health (not recorded which).

This clonotype showed up many times. V gene TRBV6-6 combines with J gene TRBJ2-4, with D possibly TRBD2 on 7 matching bases. V was clipped by 8 bases and J by 8 bases, with 16 bases between them. Germline assignment: CDR1 MNHNY and CDR2 SVGAGI (reference sequence). The CDR3 length is 13 residues. The CDR3 DNA reads TGTGCCAGCCTTTGGGGGGGCCAGGACATTCAGTACTTC. The encoded protein is CASLWGGQDIQYF.

This clonotype was observed a handful of times. The rearrangement links TRBV5-1 to TRBJ2-2; perhaps D is TRBD1 or TRBD2 (5 bases each). Trimming took 2 bases from V and 7 from J, leaving 9 bases between them. This CDR3 is built from 13 residues. Per the germline V gene, CDR1 is SGHRS and CDR2 is YFSETQ. CDR3 region: CASSFEGNGELFF. In DNA form, the CDR3 reads TGCGCCAGCAGCTTCGAGGGGAACGGGGAGCTGTTTTTT.

This clonotype was counted many times. The V gene is TRBV6-1, the J gene TRBJ2-5; 7 nucleotides match TRBD2. After removal of 6 bases from V and 7 bases from J, the junction contained 8 bases not matched to a gene. CDR1 is MNHNS, CDR2 SASEGT, per germline. The CDR3 is made up of 13 amino acids. CDR3 in amino acids: CASSGLEVGTQYF. CDR3 nucleotide sequence: TGTGCCAGCAGCGGACTAGAAGTAGGGACCCAGTACTTC.

This clonotype has more than one count but fewer than ten. This rearrangement joins TRBV28 to TRBJ2-2; D uncertain. There are 14 residues in the CDR3. CDR1 MDHEN and CDR2 SYDVKM come from the germline V gene. V lost 2 bases and J lost 6, with 10 bases in between. CDR3: CASSLALSPGELFF. The CDR3 DNA sequence: TGTGCCAGCAGTTTAGCGCTATCCCCCGGGGAGCTGTTTTTT.

The gene calls are TRBV12-3 or TRBV12-4 and TRBJ1-5, with D unresolved. The CDR3 contains 14 residues. V was cut by 5 bases and J by 3 bases, with 11 bases left in between. The DNA for the CDR3 is TGTGCCAGCAGTGCCGACACTAACAATCAGCCCCAGCATTTT. The encoded protein is CASSADTNNQPQHF.

The chain has TRBV9 and TRBJ2-7, with 9 bases aligning to TRBD1. This CDR3 spans 16 amino acids. Germline lookup yields CDR1 SGDLS and CDR2 YYNGEE. Trimming cost V 0 bases and J 5 bases; bases outside gene matches: 9. CDR3 sequence (DNA): TGTGCCAGCAGCGTAGATGGAGGACAGGGGACCCACGAGCAGTACTTC. The encoded protein is CASSVDGGQGTHEQYF.

The chain combines TRBV29-1 with TRBJ2-3; 10 positions match TRBD2. Germline V gene sequence: CDR1 SQVTM, CDR2 ANQGSEA. The CDR3 spans 13 residues. J lost 2 bases, V lost 8 bases, and 4 bases had no gene match. CDR3 region: CSFGLADTDTQYF. The CDR3 region has the DNA TGCAGCTTTGGACTAGCGGACACAGATACGCAGTATTTT.

This clonotype has a count of ten or more. The chain uses TRBV4-2 and TRBJ2-5; 12 nucleotides match TRBD2. The CDR3 contains 17 residues. The germline CDR1 and CDR2 sequences are LGHNA and YNFKEQ. The V segment lost 0 bases and the J segment 3 bases; nucleotides outside the gene matches: 5. CDR3 sequence: CASSQDGLAGFEETQYF. The DNA of the CDR3 is TGTGCCAGCAGCCAAGACGGACTAGCGGGATTCGAAGAGACCCAGTACTTC.

Details on this clonotype: This may stem from a read error, because a much larger clone lies one nucleotide away. CDR3 bases: TGTGCCAGCAGCATGGGACTAGCCCCCTACGAGCAGTACTTC. It is translated as CASSMGLAPYEQYF. This rearrangement joins TRBV27 to TRBJ2-7, with TRBD2 identical over 9 bases. The CDR3 consists of 14 residues. V lost 6 bases and J lost 2; bases outside the gene matches: 5. The germline V gene has CDR1 MNHEY and CDR2 SMNVEV (reference sequence).

The CDR3 loop is CSARGGLSPPNIQYF. The CDR3 DNA reads TGCAGTGCTAGAGGGGGACTTTCTCCCCCCAACATTCAGTACTTC. The rearrangement uses TRBV20-1 and TRBJ2-4, with D possibly matching TRBD2 (6 bases). The V gene lost 1 base and the J gene lost 7 bases, with 17 bases spanning the gap. The CDR3 has 15 amino acids. Germline CDR1 reads DFQATT; CDR2 reads SNEGSKA (reference sequence).

This clonotype has only a few counts. This chain links TRBV19 with TRBJ2-1; 11 bases agree with TRBD2. The CDR3 has 15 residues. With 3 bases clipped from V and 6 bases from J, the junction kept 4 bases outside the gene matches. Germline assignment: CDR1 LNHDA and CDR2 SQIVND (reference sequence). The CDR3 reads CASSITGLAGNEQFF. Written as DNA, the CDR3 is TGTGCCAGTAGTATTACCGGACTAGCGGGCAATGAGCAGTTCTTC.

This sequence joins TRBV4-2 and TRBJ1-2, with D maybe TRBD1 (5 bases). This CDR3 has 15 residues. V was trimmed by 0 bases and J by 7 bases, leaving 15 bases between them. Germline V gives CDR1 LGHNA, CDR2 YNFKEQ. CDR3 bases: TGTGCCAGCAGCCAAGATGGCTCGGGGCTTCCTGGCTACACCTTC. It is translated as CASSQDGSGLPGYTF.

The chain links TRBV7-3 to TRBJ1-1; a possible D gene is TRBD1 (5 bases). CDR3 length equals 11 residues. Germline assignment: CDR1 SGHTA and CDR2 FQGTGA. Deletions cut 8 bases from V and 6 bases from J, with 10 bases between. CDR3 nucleotides: TGTGCCAGCCGGGGGGAGGCTGAAGCTTTCTTT. It yields the protein CASRGEAEAFF.

The sample holds a few counts of this clonotype. V gene TRBV20-1 combines with J gene TRBJ2-1, with a weak D call TRBD1 (6 bases). Germline CDR1 is DFQATT and CDR2 is SNEGSKA (reference sequence). The CDR3 extends over 17 amino acids. V was cut by 0 bases and J by 0 bases, with 15 bases left in between. CDR3 loop: CSARDRTGTLSYNEQFF. The CDR3 coding sequence is TGCAGTGCTAGAGATCGCACAGGGACCCTCTCCTACAATGAGCAGTTCTTC.

This clonotype was detected ten times or more. This chain connects TRBV27 to TRBJ2-4; no definite D call. Trimming stripped 3 bases from V and 8 bases from J, with 11 bases between. CDR3 length: 13 amino acids. Germline V gene lookup returns CDR1 MNHEY and CDR2 SMNVEV (reference sequence). CDR3 nucleotide sequence: TGTGCCAGCAGTTTGGCGGTTGGGGACATTCAGTACTTC. Amino acid sequence: CASSLAVGDIQYF.

Ten or more counts support this clonotype. This CDR3 is CASSRAGAGVYENIQYF. As DNA, the CDR3 is TGTGCCAGCAGTCGGGCTGGCGCAGGGGTGTATGAAAACATTCAGTACTTC. The chain links TRBV12-3 or TRBV12-4 to TRBJ2-4, with a tentative D call TRBD1 (6 bases). The CDR3 has 17 amino acids. V lost 5 bases and J lost 5, with 22 bases in between.

CDR3 coding DNA: TGCAGCGTACGAACGACCGACCCTGAAGCTTTCTTT. It codes for CSVRTTDPEAFF. This chain uses TRBV29-1 with TRBJ1-1; D is unresolved. Germline values: CDR1 SQVTM, CDR2 ANQGSEA. The CDR3 spans 12 residues. V dropped 6 bases and J dropped 6 bases, with 14 bases sitting between them.

The CDR3 sequence is CASSDISGANVLTF. The CDR3, as DNA: TGTGCCAGCAGTGACATCTCTGGGGCCAACGTCCTGACTTTC. This rearrangement joins TRBV6-1 to TRBJ2-6; the D is unclear. Trimming took off 3 bases at V and 0 bases at J, with 3 bases between the two ends. The CDR3 loop spans 14 amino acids. CDR1 and CDR2 from the germline V gene are MNHNS and SASEGT.

Many counts were recorded for this clonotype. This chain links TRBV12-3 or TRBV12-4 with TRBJ2-7, with D tentatively TRBD1 (7 bases). V was clipped by 6 bases and J by 2 bases, with 14 bases between them. The CDR3 covers 14 residues. Here the CDR3 reads CASREGTAAYEQYF. The CDR3 nucleotides read TGTGCCAGCAGGGAGGGGACAGCCGCCTACGAGCAGTACTTC.